Listed here is a single T cell receptor (beta chain). Its antigen is currently unknown. The data were obtained in a study of response to subunit inactivated influenza vaccine. Study-level findings and limits: A suggestion made by the authors is that each seasonal influenza vaccination recruits few new T cells.

Via MiXCR, TCRdb re-called the RT-PCR reads, giving one row per CDR3 protein. Of 250,000 to 350,000 distinct CDR3 sequences listed, approximately 23% are singletons. The material sequenced was PBMCs from blood, taken approximately 20 months after vaccination. This TCR came from a man between 50 and 75 years old who received an inactivated influenza vaccine.

CDR3 sequence reads: CASSYMDESSYEQYF. The CDR3 bases are TGTGCCAGCAGCTATATGGACGAGAGCTCCTACGAGCAGTACTTC. This sequence joins TRBV11-2 and TRBJ2-7; D remains unclear. V lost 4 bases to trimming and J lost 0 bases, with 13 bases between them. The germline CDR1 and CDR2 sequences are SGHAT and FQNNGV. The CDR3 contains 15 residues. Filled out from reference TRBV11-2 and TRBJ2-7, the complete variable domain reads EAGVAQSPRYKIIEKRQSVAFWCNPISGHATLYWYQQILGQGPKLLIQFQNNGVVDDSQLPKDRFSAERLKGVDSTLKIQPAKLEDSAVYLCASSYMDESSYEQYFGPGTRLTVT.